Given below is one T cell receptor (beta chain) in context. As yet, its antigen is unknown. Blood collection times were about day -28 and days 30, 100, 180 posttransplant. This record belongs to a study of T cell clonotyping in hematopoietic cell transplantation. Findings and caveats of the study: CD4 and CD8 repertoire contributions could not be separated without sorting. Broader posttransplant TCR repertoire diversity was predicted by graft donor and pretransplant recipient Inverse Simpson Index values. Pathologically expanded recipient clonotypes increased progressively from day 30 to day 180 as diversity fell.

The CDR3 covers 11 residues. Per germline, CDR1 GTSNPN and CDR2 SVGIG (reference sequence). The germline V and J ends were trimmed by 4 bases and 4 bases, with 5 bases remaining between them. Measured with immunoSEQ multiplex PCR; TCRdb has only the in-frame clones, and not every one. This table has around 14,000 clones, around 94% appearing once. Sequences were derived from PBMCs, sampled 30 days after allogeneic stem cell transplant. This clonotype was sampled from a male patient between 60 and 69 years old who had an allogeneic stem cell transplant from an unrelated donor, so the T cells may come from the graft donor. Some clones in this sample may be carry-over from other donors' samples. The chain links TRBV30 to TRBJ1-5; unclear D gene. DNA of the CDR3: TGTGCCTGGAACGTTAATCAGCCCCAGCATTTT. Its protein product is CAWNVNQPQHF.